This is a list of T cell receptor beta chains from one sample in a study of blood T cell repertoires in COVID-19. Clones were sequenced by immunoSEQ multiplex PCR, and TCRdb holds only the in-frame ones, with some missing. Here the sample spans 160,000 or so clones, approximately 78% being singletons. The sequenced sample was peripheral blood. The origin of the receptors is a human donor in a cohort sampled during active COVID-19. CDR3s include the opening cysteine and the closing phenylalanine or tryptophan. D genes are given only for firm matches. Size is omitted from some rows. Given values are once, few, many or a class for expanded clones.

TRBJ2-1 | TRBV7-2 | once | - | TGTGCCAGCAGCTTAGCGCGAGGTGAGCAGTTCTTC | CASSLARGEQFF
TRBJ1-4 | TRBV7-2 | few | - | TGTGCCAGCAGATGCTTAGTTGCAACTAATGAAAAACTGTTTTTT | CASRCLVATNEKLFF
TRBJ1-1 | TRBV11-3 | - | TRBD1 | TGTGCCAGCAGCCAGGGGGTTAGCACTGAAGCTTTCTTT | CASSQGVSTEAFF
TRBJ1-4 | TRBV30 | - | TRBD1 | TGTGCCTGGAGTACCTACAGGGGATCTAATGAAAAACTGTTTTTT | CAWSTYRGSNEKLFF
TRBJ2-5 | TRBV6-6 | - | - | TGTGCCAGCAGTTACGAGTGGGCCCAAGAGACCCAGTACTTC | CASSYEWAQETQYF
TRBJ2-6 | TRBV6-6 | - | - | TGTGCCAGCAGGGGGGGGACAGGTCCTTCCGTCCTGACTTTC | CASRGGTGPSVLTF
TRBJ1-6 | TRBV28 | - | - | TGTGCCAGCAGTTTATTCGAGGACAGAGATTCACCCCTCCACTTT | CASSLFEDRDSPLHF
TRBJ1-1 | TRBV5-1 | few | - | TGCGCCAGCAGGGGGGCGTACAGGGACACTGAAGCTTTCTTT | CASRGAYRDTEAFF
TRBJ1-4 | TRBV11-2 | - | TRBD1 | TGTGCCAGCAGGGGACAGGGAAGACTGTTTTTT | CASRGQGRLFF
TRBJ2-1 | TRBV7-2 | - | TRBD2 | TGTGCCAGCAGCCTAGCGGGAGGTCGGAATGAGCAGTTCTTC | CASSLAGGRNEQFF
TRBJ2-3 | TRBV14 | - | - | TGTGCCAGCAGCCCCGGGGACTTATACACAGATACGCAGTATTTT | CASSPGDLYTDTQYF
TRBJ2-3 | TRBV10-3 | once | TRBD2 | TGTGCCATCAGTGAGTCACCGGGACTAGCGGGTCCAAGAGATACGCAGTATTTT | CAISESPGLAGPRDTQYF
TRBJ2-7 | TRBV6-5 | - | - | TGTGCCAGCAAGACCCTCGGGGGCGAGCAGTACTTC | CASKTLGGEQYF
TRBJ2-7 | TRBV18 | - | TRBD1 | TGTGCCAGCTCACCCGGACAGGGGCTCGAACTCTACGAGCAGTACTTC | CASSPGQGLELYEQYF
TRBJ2-1 | TRBV5-1 | - | TRBD2 | TGCGCCAGCAGCCCGGTAGCGGGAGGCAATGAGCAGTTCTTC | CASSPVAGGNEQFF
TRBJ2-7 | TRBV18 | many | - | TGTGCCAGCTCACCACAGTACCAGTTCTTTTCATACGAGCAGTACTTC | CASSPQYQFFSYEQYF
TRBJ1-2 | TRBV5-4 | few | - | TGTGCCAGCAGCCAGGACAGAGCTAACTATGGCTACACCTTC | CASSQDRANYGYTF
TRBJ2-5 | TRBV14 | - | TRBD2 | TGTGCCAGCAGCCCCCGGGAGGATGGAGAGACCCAGTACTTC | CASSPREDGETQYF
TRBJ2-3 | TRBV3-1/TRBV3-2 | - | TRBD1 | TGTGCCAGCAGCCAAGATGGACAGGGGATGAGCACAGATACGCAGTATTTT | CASSQDGQGMSTDTQYF
TRBJ1-1 | TRBV7-2 | - | - | TGTGCCAGCAGCTTAACTCCACGCACTGAAGCTTTCTTT | CASSLTPRTEAFF
TRBJ1-2 | TRBV6-1 | - | TRBD1 | TGTGCCAGCAGTGACGGGACAGACTATGGCTACACCTTC | CASSDGTDYGYTF
TRBJ1-1 | TRBV28 | once | - | TGTGCCAGCAGACTGGCGGGAGACCCTACCCCAGCTTTCTTT | CASRLAGDPTPAFF
TRBJ2-1 | TRBV2 | - | TRBD2 | TGTGCCAGCAGTGGCGGGAGGGCGAGTGAGCAGTTCTTC | CASSGGRASEQFF
TRBJ2-1 | TRBV24-1 | - | - | TGTGCCACCAGTGACCCCACTACCTCCTCCTACAATGAGCAGTTCTTC | CATSDPTTSSYNEQFF
TRBJ1-1 | TRBV19 | - | - | TGTGCCAGTACCGCCAAATCGACTCGTCTGAACACTGAAGCTTTCTTT | CASTAKSTRLNTEAFF
TRBJ1-2 | TRBV6-6 | - | - | TGTGCCAGCATCTTGGGACACTCGAGGGATGGCTACACCTTC | CASILGHSRDGYTF